These T cell receptor beta chains were read from a single sample in a study of cytomegalovirus exposure and HLA in healthy donors. Using immunoSEQ multiplex PCR, the repertoire was profiled, and TCRdb retains in-frame clones only, with some absent. The profile covers roughly 200,000 clones, with approximately 85% appearing a single time and less than 2.5% taken by the ten largest. The specimen was PBMCs. The receptors here all came from a woman aged 50 to 60 in good health and CMV-seronegative. CDR3s include the opening cysteine and the closing phenylalanine or tryptophan. The D gene is left open where the match is weak. A row's size may be missing; if present it is once, few, many or a size class.

>-|-|TRBV27|TRBJ2-7
CASRKNGEQYF
TGTGCCAGCAGAAAAAACGGCGAGCAGTACTTC
>TRBD2|-|TRBV4-2|TRBJ2-7
CASSYLAGGYYEQYF
TGTGCCAGCAGCTATTTAGCGGGAGGATATTACGAGCAGTACTTC
>-|-|TRBV21-1|TRBJ2-3
CAGKRTSGVPSRAPPTDTQYF
TGTGCCGGGAAGAGGACTAGCGGGGTACCATCTCGGGCCCCACCAACAGATACGCAGTATTTT
>TRBD1|-|TRBV9|TRBJ2-7
CASSAAGQGAYEQYF
TGTGCCAGCAGCGCTGCTGGACAGGGAGCCTACGAGCAGTACTTC
>-|once|TRBV5-1|TRBJ2-3
CASSINRVGTDTQYF
TGCGCCAGCAGCATTAACAGGGTTGGCACAGATACGCAGTATTTT
>-|once|TRBV27|TRBJ2-1
CASSFTGEQFF
TGTGCCAGCAGTTTTACGGGTGAGCAGTTCTTC
>TRBD2|-|TRBV14|TRBJ2-5
CASSPLGSGGKWETQYF
TGTGCCAGCAGCCCCTTGGGATCGGGAGGAAAGTGGGAGACCCAGTACTTC
>TRBD2|-|TRBV27|TRBJ2-7
CASRFGGGPSYEQYF
TGTGCCAGCAGGTTCGGGGGGGGCCCCTCCTACGAGCAGTACTTC
>TRBD1|once|TRBV5-4|TRBJ2-7
CASSLGDRGVEQYF
TGTGCCAGCAGCTTGGGGGACAGGGGGGTCGAGCAGTACTTC
>-|-|TRBV14|TRBJ2-3
CASSLRDTGTDTQYF
TGTGCCAGCAGCCTCCGGGACACGGGGACAGATACGCAGTATTTT
>TRBD2|once|TRBV7-9|TRBJ2-1
CASSLLAGAYNEQFF
TGTGCCAGCAGCTTACTAGCGGGCGCCTACAATGAGCAGTTCTTC
>-|-|TRBV7-9|TRBJ2-1
CASSHRQGRGYNEQFF
TGTGCCAGCAGCCATCGACAGGGGAGGGGATACAATGAGCAGTTCTTC
>-|once|TRBV30|TRBJ1-5
CAWSHNGNQPQHF
TGTGCCTGGAGTCATAACGGTAATCAGCCCCAGCATTTT
>TRBD1|-|TRBV18|TRBJ2-1
CASSPQGASYNEQFF
TGTGCCAGCTCACCGCAGGGGGCCTCCTACAATGAGCAGTTCTTC
>-|-|TRBV4-3|TRBJ1-5
CASSRVAGGQPQHF
TGCGCCAGCAGCCGGGTGGCCGGGGGTCAGCCCCAGCATTTT
>TRBD2|-|TRBV15|TRBJ2-7
CATSKGTTDAYEQYF
TGTGCCACCAGTAAAGGGACTACCGATGCCTACGAGCAGTACTTC
>-|-|TRBV28|TRBJ2-7
CASSSRPRLRYEQYF
TGTGCCAGCAGCTCCCGTCCGAGACTTCGCTACGAGCAGTACTTC
>TRBD2|-|TRBV9|TRBJ2-1
CASSVGRLAGGEQFF
TGTGCCAGCAGCGTAGGCCGACTAGCGGGAGGGGAGCAGTTCTTC
>TRBD1|-|TRBV4-1|TRBJ1-5
CASSQDVGRGAGQPQHF
TGCGCCAGCAGCCAAGATGTGGGCAGGGGGGCCGGTCAGCCCCAGCATTTT
>TRBD1|-|TRBV14|TRBJ1-2
CASSHGTAYGYTF
TGTGCCAGCAGCCATGGGACAGCCTATGGCTACACCTTC
>-|-|TRBV2|TRBJ2-7
CASSRTVPYEQYF
TGTGCCAGCAGCAGGACTGTCCCCTACGAGCAGTACTTC
>TRBD2|-|TRBV7-2|TRBJ2-7
CASSPRSGIYEQYF
TGTGCCAGCAGCCCACGGAGCGGGATCTACGAGCAGTACTTC
>-|-|TRBV30|TRBJ2-1
CAWRAFLSYNEQFF
TGTGCCTGGAGAGCTTTCCTCTCCTACAATGAGCAGTTCTTC
>TRBD1|-|TRBV28|TRBJ1-2
CASRGQAGNYGYTF
TGTGCCAGCAGAGGACAGGCTGGGAACTATGGCTACACCTTC
>-|-|TRBV11-2|TRBJ1-1
CASSGGARVGTEAFF
TGTGCCAGCAGTGGGGGCGCCAGGGTTGGCACTGAAGCTTTCTTT
>-|-|TRBV27|TRBJ1-1
CASSFRRGNTEAFF
TGTGCCAGCAGTTTCCGCCGGGGGAACACTGAAGCTTTCTTT
>-|-|TRBV5-1|TRBJ2-7
CASSLAGDGSYEQYF
TGCGCCAGCAGCTTGGCAGGGGACGGCTCCTACGAGCAGTACTTC
>TRBD1|-|TRBV6-6|TRBJ2-3
CASSFSDRGDTQYF
TGTGCCAGCAGTTTTTCGGACAGGGGGGATACGCAGTATTTT
>-|-|TRBV6-5|TRBJ2-5
CASSTDRRETQYF
TGTGCCAGCAGTACGGACAGAAGAGAGACCCAGTACTTC
>-|few|TRBV7-8|TRBJ1-1
CASSSREGNTEAFF
TGTGCCAGCAGCTCCAGGGAAGGGAACACTGAAGCTTTCTTT
>-|-|TRBV30|TRBJ2-5
CAWTPTLQETQYF
TGTGCCTGGACCCCCACCCTACAAGAGACCCAGTACTTC
>TRBD2|-|TRBV6-1|TRBJ2-7
CASILTSVRHEQYF
TGTGCCAGCATTTTGACTAGCGTTCGGCACGAGCAGTACTTC
>TRBD2|-|TRBV7-8|TRBJ2-3
CASSPRTSGTSTDTQYF
TGTGCCAGCAGCCCACGGACTAGCGGTACTAGCACAGATACGCAGTATTTT
>-|-|TRBV10-3|TRBJ1-2
CAINPGSNYGYTF
TGTGCCATCAATCCGGGAAGTAACTATGGCTACACCTTC
>TRBD1|-|TRBV30|TRBJ1-1
CAWGTGVYTEAFF
TGTGCCTGGGGGACAGGGGTATACACTGAAGCTTTCTTT
>TRBD2|-|TRBV7-9|TRBJ2-7
CASSLTGGSSSYEQYF
TGTGCCAGCAGCTTAACGGGCGGGAGTTCCTCCTACGAGCAGTACTTC